This note documents a single T cell receptor (beta chain) sequence. In the study's own analysis: Amplification from reference gene primers served as the basis for estimated nucleated cell counts. Sequencing used immunoSEQ multiplex PCR; TCRdb keeps in-frame clones, though not all of them. V, J and clone size derive from that table, while D and trimming were established from the DNA sequence. The table shows roughly 190,000 clones, with around 83% occurring only once. The data are from a study of blood T cell repertoires in COVID-19. Study-wide context: Whether acute or convalescent, the COVID-19 samples came from the United States, Italy and Spain. From T cells, B-cell-depleted T cells, or PBMCs came the material, which was cDNA or gDNA.

The germline CDR1 and CDR2 sequences are SGHAT and FQNNGV. The CDR3 has 16 amino acids. Trimming took 0 bases from V and 2 from J, leaving 14 bases between them. Sequencing input: peripheral blood. The sequence was collected from a woman aged 40 to 50 with acute or convalescent COVID-19. The J gene is TRBJ2-7, the V gene TRBV11-2, with a tentative D call TRBD1 (7 bases). The CDR3 loop reads CASSLEVAGGPYEQYF. In nucleotides, the CDR3 is TGTGCCAGCAGCTTAGAGGTGGCAGGGGGGCCCTACGAGCAGTACTTC.